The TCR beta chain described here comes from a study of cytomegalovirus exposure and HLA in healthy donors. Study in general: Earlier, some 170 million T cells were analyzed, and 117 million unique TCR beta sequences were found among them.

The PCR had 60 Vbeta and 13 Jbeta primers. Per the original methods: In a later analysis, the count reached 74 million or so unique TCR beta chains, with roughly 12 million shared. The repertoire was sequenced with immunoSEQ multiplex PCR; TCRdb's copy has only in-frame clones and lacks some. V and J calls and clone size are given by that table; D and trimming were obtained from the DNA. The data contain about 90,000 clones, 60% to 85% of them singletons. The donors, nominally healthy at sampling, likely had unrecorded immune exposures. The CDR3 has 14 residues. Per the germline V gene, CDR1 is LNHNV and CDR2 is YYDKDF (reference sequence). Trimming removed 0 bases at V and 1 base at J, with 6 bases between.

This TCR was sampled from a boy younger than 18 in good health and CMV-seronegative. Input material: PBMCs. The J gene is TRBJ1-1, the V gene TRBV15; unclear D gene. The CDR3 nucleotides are TGTGCCACCAGCAGAGATCGAGCGAACACTGAAGCTTTCTTT. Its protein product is CATSRDRANTEAFF. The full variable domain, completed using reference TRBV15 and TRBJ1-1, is DAMVIQNPRYQVTQFGKPVTLSCSQTLNHNVMYWYQQKSSQAPKLLFHYYDKDFNNEADTPDNFQSRRPNTSFCFLDIRSPGLGDTAMYLCATSRDRANTEAFFGQGTRLTVV.